This entry features one T cell receptor (beta chain) sequence. Antigen specificity is unknown. With 0 bases clipped from V and 8 bases from J, the junction kept 4 bases outside the gene matches. The CDR3 contains 13 residues. Per germline, CDR1 SGHTA and CDR2 FQGNSA. This record belongs to a study of T cell responses to AZD1222 COVID-19 vaccine. General observations from the study: White British donors predominated, females outnumbered males, and clonal diversity was possibly underestimated. Spike-wide coverage was observed for vaccine-associated CD4 TCRs, with dominant responses at 160-218 and 743-854. Unmutated variant regions reportedly attract nearly half of all spike-specific TCRs.

Analyses pooled second doses at about 4 or about 12 weeks. The method was immunoSEQ multiplex PCR; TCRdb's version includes in-frame clones alone and lacks a portion of them. The sample lists some 100,000 clones, around nine tenths seen once, with 3.5% in the top ten. The TCR sequence derives from an adult who received the AZD1222 COVID-19 vaccine. The chain carries TRBV7-2 and TRBJ2-7, with 7 bases identical to TRBD2. The input for sequencing was peripheral blood, taken 28 days after the second AZD1222 dose. The CDR3: CASSLAGRVKQYF. For the CDR3, the DNA is TGTGCCAGCAGCTTAGCGGGGAGGGTCAAGCAGTACTTC.